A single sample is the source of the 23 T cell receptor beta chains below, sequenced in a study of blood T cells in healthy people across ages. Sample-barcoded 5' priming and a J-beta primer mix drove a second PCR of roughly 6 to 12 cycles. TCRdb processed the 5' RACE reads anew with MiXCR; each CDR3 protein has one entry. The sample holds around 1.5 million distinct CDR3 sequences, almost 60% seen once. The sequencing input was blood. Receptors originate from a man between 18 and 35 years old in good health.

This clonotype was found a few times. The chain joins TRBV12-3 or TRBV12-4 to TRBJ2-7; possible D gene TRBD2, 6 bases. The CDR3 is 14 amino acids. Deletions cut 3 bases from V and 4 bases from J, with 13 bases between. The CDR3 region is CASSFIGSPYEQYF. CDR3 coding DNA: TGTGCCAGCAGTTTCATCGGGAGCCCTTACGAGCAGTACTTC.

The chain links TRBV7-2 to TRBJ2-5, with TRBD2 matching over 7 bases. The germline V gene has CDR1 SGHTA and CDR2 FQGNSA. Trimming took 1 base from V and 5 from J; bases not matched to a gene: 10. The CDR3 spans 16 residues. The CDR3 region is CASSLGPAGASETQYF. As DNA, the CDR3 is TGTGCCAGCAGCTTAGGCCCCGCGGGAGCTTCGGAGACCCAGTACTTC.

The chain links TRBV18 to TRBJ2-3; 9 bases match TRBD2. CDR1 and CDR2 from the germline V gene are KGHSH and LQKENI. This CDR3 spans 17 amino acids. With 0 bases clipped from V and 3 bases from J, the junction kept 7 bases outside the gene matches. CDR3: CASSPPLREGGTDTQYF. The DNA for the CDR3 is TGTGCCAGCTCACCACCTTTGCGGGAGGGCGGAACAGATACGCAGTATTTT.

As DNA, the CDR3 is TGTGCCAGCAGTTTCATAGTGGGAGACACCGGGGAGCTGTTTTTT. Translated, it gives CASSFIVGDTGELFF. The chain joins TRBV5-5 to TRBJ2-2; weak D call: TRBD2 (5 bases). CDR1 and CDR2 (germline): SGHKS, YYEKEE (reference sequence). V was clipped by 5 bases and J by 3 bases, with 14 bases between them. This CDR3 comprises 15 residues.

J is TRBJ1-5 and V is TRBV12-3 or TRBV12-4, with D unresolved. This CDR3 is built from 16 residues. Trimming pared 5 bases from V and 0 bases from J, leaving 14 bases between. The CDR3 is CASSGDGPDSNQPQHF. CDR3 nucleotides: TGTGCCAGCAGTGGTGACGGACCAGATAGCAATCAGCCCCAGCATTTT.

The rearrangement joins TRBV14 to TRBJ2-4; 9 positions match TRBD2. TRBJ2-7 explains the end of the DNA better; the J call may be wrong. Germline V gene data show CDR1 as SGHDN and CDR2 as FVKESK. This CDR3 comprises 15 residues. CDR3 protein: CASSHQGLALYEQYF. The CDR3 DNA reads TGTGCCAGCAGCCATCAGGGACTAGCCCTCTACGAGCAGTACTTC.

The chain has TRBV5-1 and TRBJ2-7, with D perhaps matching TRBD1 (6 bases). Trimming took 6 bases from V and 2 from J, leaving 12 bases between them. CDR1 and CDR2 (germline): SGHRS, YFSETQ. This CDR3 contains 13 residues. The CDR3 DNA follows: TGCGCCAGCACGCAGGGGCCTACCTACGAGCAGTACTTC. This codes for CASTQGPTYEQYF.

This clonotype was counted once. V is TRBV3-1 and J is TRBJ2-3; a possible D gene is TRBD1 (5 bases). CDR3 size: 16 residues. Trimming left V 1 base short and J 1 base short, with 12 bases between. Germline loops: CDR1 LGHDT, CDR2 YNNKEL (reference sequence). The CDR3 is CASSQGQGGGTDTQYF. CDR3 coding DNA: TGTGCCAGCAGCCAAGGCCAGGGTGGTGGCACAGATACGCAGTATTTT.

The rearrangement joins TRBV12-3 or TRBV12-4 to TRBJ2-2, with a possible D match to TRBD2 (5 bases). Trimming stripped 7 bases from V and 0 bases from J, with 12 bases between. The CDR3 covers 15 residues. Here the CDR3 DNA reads TGTGCCAGCACATCGACACTAGCGAACACCGGGGAGCTGTTTTTT. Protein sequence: CASTSTLANTGELFF.

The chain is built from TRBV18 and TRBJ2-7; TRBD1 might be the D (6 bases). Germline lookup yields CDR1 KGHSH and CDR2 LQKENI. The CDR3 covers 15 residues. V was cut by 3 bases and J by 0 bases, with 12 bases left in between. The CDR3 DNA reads TGTGCCAGCTCACCCCGGACAGCTACCTCCTACGAGCAGTACTTC. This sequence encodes CASSPRTATSYEQYF.

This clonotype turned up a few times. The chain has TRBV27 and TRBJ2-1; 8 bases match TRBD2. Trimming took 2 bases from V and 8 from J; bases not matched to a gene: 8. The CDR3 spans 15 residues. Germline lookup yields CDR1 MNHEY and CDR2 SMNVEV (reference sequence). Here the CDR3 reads CASSLTGGPVYEQFF. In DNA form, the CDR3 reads TGTGCCAGCAGTTTAACGGGGGGGCCGGTTTATGAGCAGTTCTTC.

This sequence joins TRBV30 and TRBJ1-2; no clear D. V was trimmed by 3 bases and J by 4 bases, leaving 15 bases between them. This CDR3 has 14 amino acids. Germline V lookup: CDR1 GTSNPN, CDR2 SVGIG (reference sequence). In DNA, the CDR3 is TGTGCCTGGAGCCTCCTGGGTTCTGCCTATGGCTACACCTTC. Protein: CAWSLLGSAYGYTF.

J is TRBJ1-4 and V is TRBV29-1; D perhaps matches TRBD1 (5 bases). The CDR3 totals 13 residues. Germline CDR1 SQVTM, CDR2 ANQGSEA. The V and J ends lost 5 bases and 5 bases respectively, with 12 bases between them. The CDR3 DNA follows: TGCAGCGTTTCGGGACGGCTAAATGAAAAACTGTTTTTT. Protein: CSVSGRLNEKLFF.

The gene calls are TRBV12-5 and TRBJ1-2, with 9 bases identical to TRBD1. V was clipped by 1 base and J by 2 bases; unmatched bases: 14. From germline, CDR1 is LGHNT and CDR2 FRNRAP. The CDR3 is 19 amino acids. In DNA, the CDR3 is TGTGCTAGTGGTTTGGGGACCTTTGCCCGGGACAGGGTGAACTATGGCTACACCTTC. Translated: CASGLGTFARDRVNYGYTF.

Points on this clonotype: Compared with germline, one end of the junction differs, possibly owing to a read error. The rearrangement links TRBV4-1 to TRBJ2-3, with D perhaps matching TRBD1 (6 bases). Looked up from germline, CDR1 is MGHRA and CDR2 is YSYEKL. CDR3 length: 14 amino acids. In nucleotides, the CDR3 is TGCGCCAGCAGCGACACAGGGTCCGCAGATGCGCAGTATTTT. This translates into CASSDTGSADAQYF.

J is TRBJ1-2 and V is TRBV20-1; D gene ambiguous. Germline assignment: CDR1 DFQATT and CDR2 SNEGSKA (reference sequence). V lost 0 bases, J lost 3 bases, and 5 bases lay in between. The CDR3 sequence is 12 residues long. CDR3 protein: CSARDSYYGYTF. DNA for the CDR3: TGCAGTGCTAGAGACAGCTACTATGGCTACACCTTC.

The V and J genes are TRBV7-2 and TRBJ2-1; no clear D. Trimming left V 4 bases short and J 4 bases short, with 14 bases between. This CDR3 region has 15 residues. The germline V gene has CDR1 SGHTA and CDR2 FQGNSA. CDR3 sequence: CASSSVLNPYNEQFF. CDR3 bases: TGTGCCAGCAGCTCAGTGTTGAATCCATACAATGAGCAGTTCTTC.

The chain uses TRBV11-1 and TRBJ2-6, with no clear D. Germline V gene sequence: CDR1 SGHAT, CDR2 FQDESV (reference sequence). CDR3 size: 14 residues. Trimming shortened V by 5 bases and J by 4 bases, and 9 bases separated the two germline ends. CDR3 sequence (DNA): TGTGCCAGCAGCCTGACTGGCGGGGCCAACGTCCTGACTTTC. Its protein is CASSLTGGANVLTF.

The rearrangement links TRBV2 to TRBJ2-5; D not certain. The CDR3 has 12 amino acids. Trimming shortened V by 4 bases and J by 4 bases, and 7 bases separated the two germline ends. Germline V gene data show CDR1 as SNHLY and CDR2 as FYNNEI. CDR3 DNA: TGTGCCAGCAGTGTCCGGCGAGAGACCCAGTACTTC. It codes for CASSVRRETQYF.

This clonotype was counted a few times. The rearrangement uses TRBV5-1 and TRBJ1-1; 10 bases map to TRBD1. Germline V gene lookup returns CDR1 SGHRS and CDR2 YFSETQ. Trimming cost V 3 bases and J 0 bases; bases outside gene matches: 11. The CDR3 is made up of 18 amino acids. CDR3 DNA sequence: TGCGCCAGCAGCTCCCGCCCGGGACAGGGGCCCTTGAACACTGAAGCTTTCTTT. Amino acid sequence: CASSSRPGQGPLNTEAFF.

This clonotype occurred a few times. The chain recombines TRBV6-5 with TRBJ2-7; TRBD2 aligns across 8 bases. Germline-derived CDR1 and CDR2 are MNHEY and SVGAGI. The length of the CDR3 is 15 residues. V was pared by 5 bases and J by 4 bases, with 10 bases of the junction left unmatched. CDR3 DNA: TGTGCCAGCAGTGACGCCGGGACTAGAGTATACGAGCAGTACTTC. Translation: CASSDAGTRVYEQYF.

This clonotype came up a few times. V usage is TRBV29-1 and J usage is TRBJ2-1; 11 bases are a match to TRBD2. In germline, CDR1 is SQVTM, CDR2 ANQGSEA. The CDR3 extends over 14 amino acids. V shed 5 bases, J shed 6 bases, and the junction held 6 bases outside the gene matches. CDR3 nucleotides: TGCAGCGTTACTACTAGCGGGAGAGTCAATGAGCAGTTCTTC. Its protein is CSVTTSGRVNEQFF.

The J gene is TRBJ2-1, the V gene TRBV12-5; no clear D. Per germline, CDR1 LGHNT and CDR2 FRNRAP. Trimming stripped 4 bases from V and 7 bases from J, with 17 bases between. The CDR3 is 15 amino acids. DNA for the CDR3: TGTGCTAGTGGTTCCGGAATCACCTTTGGAAATGAGCAGTTCTTC. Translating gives CASGSGITFGNEQFF.